Here is one TCR beta chain with its context. This clone was seen only once. The antigen it recognizes is unknown. No per-base quality is available; no much larger clone lies one base away. The entry originates in a study of cytomegalovirus exposure and HLA in healthy donors (dated by TCRdb to about 2017). Study-wide context: An earlier analysis of 587 of the donors reported 250 to 300 Gb of sequence data and around 100 million unique TCR beta sequences obtained from some 200 million T cells. In an earlier analysis of about 590 of the donors, high-throughput TCR beta sequencing was used to judge whether each TCR beta V gene segment behaved as functional or pseudogenic. All discovery cohort repertoires had been generated on a single sequencing platform. Using immunosequencing, the study profiled T cell repertoires from 500 to 800 subjects and related those repertoires to cytomegalovirus serostatus. Rather than drawing on any new phenotypic data, the later analysis identified candidate immune exposures from TCR beta sequences and the way those sequences occurred across donors. A later analysis re-analyzed previously published TCR beta repertoires from 666 donors and added high-resolution HLA genotyping to study TCR occurrence patterns. Donor age, sex, ethnicity and CMV serostatus were compiled together with the repertoire data. Among several hundred genotyped donors of the cohort, an average of about 240,000 unique TCR beta nucleotide sequences was sequenced per donor, of which approximately 19% were non-productive. Both class I and class II loci were covered by HLA typing, at four-digit resolution. The study was designed to test whether signatures of past pathogen exposure could be identified by cataloging public T cell receptors. Because of strong linkage in the cohort, roughly five DR-DQ haplotypes were treated as single units for association and clustering. Of the 350 to 400 genotyped donors, about 80% fell in the genetic ancestry cluster associated with self-reported Caucasian donors. The number of donors typed differed by locus, with roughly 629-640 for A, B, C, DRB1 and DQB1, around 520 for DQA1, under 610 for DPA1, and around 450 for DPB1. Roughly 290 gigabases of sequencing data and 70 million to 95 million unique TCR sequences made up an early release that covered approximately 650 HLA-typed donors. High-throughput TCR immunosequencing, statistical association of individual TCRs with disease status, and machine learning were combined to predict cytomegalovirus infection status. Besides the first cohort of hundreds of subjects, a separate validation cohort made up of over a hundred different subjects was used. A later genetic analysis took genome-wide SNP genotypes for 398 of the 666 donors and used that subset as a discovery cohort.

The cohort consisted of some 670 healthy bone marrow donors. At the time of sampling, all cohort members were nominally healthy, though unrecorded immune exposures were likely present. The donor tested CMV seronegative and was one of the 352 seronegative cohort members. A peripheral blood sample was collected from each donor, and TCR beta sequencing was performed on peripheral blood mononuclear cells. The Qiagen DNeasy Blood Extraction Kit was used to extract genomic DNA from the blood cell samples. The CDR3 runs 15 residues from the cysteine to the phenylalanine. Only the CDR3 part of the read is kept: 45 bases, read in frame from the first base. CDR1 and CDR2 were assigned from the germline V gene (reference sequence) as SSHAT and FNYEAQ. At the junction V is shortened by 4 bases and J by 6 bases; bases outside the gene matches: 7. Libraries were prepared through the immunoSEQ multiplex PCR assay. For the multiplex PCR, a mixture combining 60 forward primers for TCR Vbeta segments and 13 reverse primers for TCR Jbeta segments was used. Amplification of the CDR3 region of rearranged TCR beta genes was performed with a multiplex PCR assay on genomic DNA. The Illumina HiSeq System was used to sequence the amplified TCR beta libraries as 87-base-pair reads. Per the source publication's procedure: In a later analysis, around 80 million unique TCR beta chains were counted across the 500 to 850 repertoires, and roughly 11 million of these chains were shared by at least two donors. Raw reads were error-corrected and collapsed into unique sequences by a nearest-neighbor algorithm in which closely related sequences were merged to remove PCR and sequencing errors. Alignment of CDR3 sequences to IMGT reference sequences was used to assign V, D and J gene segments. For a sequence to be retained, a match of at least six nucleotides was required to both a V gene segment and a J gene segment. Rearrangements were called productive when the CDR3 lacked stop codons and stayed in frame with V and J; all others were non-productive. CDR3 was defined according to IMGT convention as the region running from the second conserved V-encoded cysteine to the conserved J-encoded phenylalanine. The earlier analysis of some 550 of the donors excluded any sequence lacking an unambiguous match to a single V gene segment. An earlier analysis of several hundred of the donors called V segments functional above 56.7% productive rearrangements and segregating when the between-donor standard deviation exceeded 5%. A statistical classification framework was developed to diagnose cytomegalovirus status using the catalog of TCR beta chain sequences. In a later analysis, V and J genes were assigned by comparing TCR nucleotide sequences against IMGT/GENE-DB human TR gene sequences. A later analysis assigned CDR3 sequences and most-parsimonious VDJ recombination scenarios with the TCRdist pipeline. In a later analysis, every TCR beta chain was defined by the combination of its CDR3 amino acid sequence and its V-gene family, and reads without a unique V-gene family were dropped. In a later analysis, around 600 highly shared, low-generation-probability nucleotide sequences were removed to address suspected cross-contamination and a sequencing artifact. In a later analysis, a clonal expansion index for each public chain was calculated from normalized within-repertoire ranks of inferred template counts. A later analysis computed generation probabilities with a VDJ recombination model fitted to out-of-frame rearrangements, and checked the results against IGoR. In a later analysis, TCR-TCR, TCR-HLA and TCR-CMV co-occurrence was scored with hypergeometric tests, and a repertoire-size bias correction was applied to TCR pairs. False discovery rates were estimated in a later analysis by permuting HLA or CMV assignments 20 times. In a later analysis, co-occurring TCRs were grouped using DBSCAN, with TCRdist sequence similarity added in when clustering inside HLA-allele-positive subsets. Co-occurrence clustering excluded repertoires with fewer than 30,000 or more than 120,000 public chains, plus five with anomalous nucleotide sharing. This is the immuneACCESS table as TCRdb keeps it, with only in-frame sequences that have V and J called. A part of the clones is gone; compared with another copy, unresolved V genes explain less than half, and the rest is unexplained. V, J and clone size were drawn from that table, and D and trimming were deduced from the DNA. This sample comprises fewer than 150,000 clones, roughly 76% of them detected only once. 3.9% of the sample goes to the ten largest clones.

Summary of the overall study and its limitations: In a later analysis, HLA-associated TCR beta chains were found to be more clonally expanded and to have lower generation probabilities than equally common non-associated chains. In both the original and validation cohorts, the classifier was reported to diagnose cytomegalovirus status with high specificity and sensitivity. Specific HLA alleles were associated with 16,951 TCR beta sequences at a false discovery rate of 0.05 in a later analysis. A further reported finding was that TCR beta sequences accurately predicted the HLA-A and HLA-B alleles for most subjects in the first cohort. A later analysis reported that several top co-occurrence clusters appeared linked to parvovirus B19, influenza, CMV and Epstein-Barr virus. Roughly uniform sequencing depth across donors was assumed in presence/absence analyses, although this assumption may not hold. In the study, some 160 TCR beta chains were listed as associated with cytomegalovirus. A later analysis found that most CMV-associated TCR beta chains appeared HLA-restricted, with HLA associations seemingly driven largely by CMV exposure. When HLA alleles, especially DR and DQ, strongly co-occurred, attributing TCR associations to individual alleles was difficult. Linkage disequilibrium might explain the correlated functional status among segregating V segments, but an unknown experimental factor could not be ruled out. A cluster of highly shared sequence variants was judged likely to represent a technical artifact of the sequencing pipeline. Some IMGT-functional V segments, including TRBV6-2 and TRBV6-3, could not be distinguished by the 87-base-pair reads and were therefore excluded. In a later analysis, TCR association rates were found to vary across HLA loci, with the most associated TCRs seen for DRB1 alleles and the fewest for HLA-C alleles. The only immune exposure information available for the cohort was CMV serostatus. A later genetic analysis associated a missense DCLRE1C variant with V-gene and J-gene trimming of TCR beta chains, and an independent cohort replicated the association. In vitro tests confirmed that a few of the cytomegalovirus-associated TCR beta chains recognize cytomegalovirus antigens. HLA typing was unavailable for some donors at each locus, so association tests used only the typed subset. Across donors, most TCR sequences were observed very rarely, whereas some public TCRs were present in many individuals. Broadly in line with IMGT annotations, most TCR beta V segments showed up in productive rearrangements about 87% or about 30% of the time in an earlier analysis of several hundred of the donors. The authors suggested that the approach could potentially be extended to other disease states and immunological phenotypes. Because counts were too low, seventeen rarely observed V segments, including chromosome 9 orphons, were excluded from the earlier analysis of some 590 of the donors. A later genetic analysis reported fewer N-insertions in productive TCRs among donors in an Asian-associated ancestry cluster than the approximately 670-donor mean. Only TCR beta chains were sequenced in this cohort, and the absence of alpha or paired-chain data limited detectable features.

The material sequenced was PBMCs. The rearrangement joined TRBV7-7 to TRBJ2-7; 12 of the junction bases match TRBD1. The sequence came from a man between 18 and 29 years old in good health and CMV-seronegative. CDR3 loop: CASSSGDRGLTEQYF. Here is the DNA: TGTGCCAGCAGCTCGGGGGACAGGGGGCTTACCGAGCAGTACTTC.